Following are 3 T cell receptor beta chains from one sample sequenced in a study of blood T cell repertoires in COVID-19. Generated by immunoSEQ multiplex PCR, the TCRdb table keeps only in-frame clones and is missing some. The sample contains approximately 300,000 clones, about 88% of which appear only once. What was sequenced was PBMCs or T cells enriched from blood (not recorded which). These receptors were taken from a man in his 60s who had recovered from COVID-19.

The CDR3, as DNA: TGTGCCAGCTCGTCACTTCAACAAGAGACCCAGTACTTC. This encodes CASSSLQQETQYF. The chain joins TRBV18 to TRBJ2-5; D not certain. CDR1 KGHSH and CDR2 LQKENI come from the germline V gene. V was clipped by 6 bases and J by 2 bases, with 10 bases between them. This CDR3 spans 13 amino acids.

The genes are TRBV7-9 and TRBJ1-2; TRBD1 agrees at 7 bases. Germline values: CDR1 SEHNR, CDR2 FQNEAQ (reference sequence). The CDR3 covers 16 residues. The J segment lost 7 bases and the V segment lost 1 base, leaving 12 bases of the junction unmatched. The CDR3 region is CASSLGSDRALGGYTF. DNA for the CDR3: TGTGCCAGCAGCTTAGGGTCCGACAGGGCTCTAGGTGGCTACACCTTC.

This clone was detected only once. The V gene is TRBV2, the J gene TRBJ1-4, with D maybe TRBD1 (5 bases). Germline-derived CDR1 and CDR2 are SNHLY and FYNNEI. V was shortened by 4 bases and J by 0 bases, with 9 bases between the two germline ends. The CDR3 contains 15 residues. CDR3 coding DNA: TGTGCCAGCAGTGTTTCAGGGACAACTAATGAAAAACTGTTTTTT. It is translated as CASSVSGTTNEKLFF. The full variable domain, its missing parts supplied by reference TRBV2 and TRBJ1-4, is EPEVTQTPSHQVTQMGQEVILRCVPISNHLYFYWYRQILGQKVEFLVSFYNNEISEKSEIFDDQFSVERPDGSNFTLKIRSTKLEDSAMYFCASSVSGTTNEKLFFGSGTQLSVL.